Reported below is one TCR beta chain. Its recognized antigen is unknown. Nothing much larger sits one base from this clone, and base qualities are not available. The germline V end is reduced by 3 bases and the J end by 5 bases; junction bases left unmatched: 9. In the germline V gene, CDR1 corresponds to SGHRS and CDR2 to YFSETQ. Including cysteine and phenylalanine, the CDR3 has 15 amino acids. Here the CDR3 DNA is all that survives: 45 bases in frame from base 1. This specimen belongs to a study of T cell changes during pregnancy in multiple sclerosis (dated by TCRdb to the late 2010s). Broadly, across the study: The study looked at changes in the T cell repertoire across pregnancy in women with multiple sclerosis.

To prepare the library, the immunoSEQ multiplex PCR assay was applied. Imported from immuneACCESS, the table was reduced by TCRdb to in-frame sequences with V and J called. These copies leave out some clones; in studies compared against another copy, an unresolved V gene accounts for under half, and the cause of the remainder is not known. The sample yields 80,000 to 95,000 clones; about 94% were counted once. Clones ranked in the top ten supply about 1.4% of the sample. This receptor chain uses TRBV5-1 and TRBJ2-3, and TRBD2 matches 7 of the central bases. Here the sequenced sample was peripheral blood, taken in the third trimester of pregnancy. The source of this sequence is a female donor in good health, enrolled as a control in a pregnancy study. CDR3 loop: CASSYAGVGIDTQYF. The DNA reads TGCGCCAGCAGCTACGCGGGAGTTGGAATAGATACGCAGTATTTT.